This T cell receptor beta chain was profiled in a study of T cell responses to AZD1222 COVID-19 vaccine. Findings and caveats of the study: Repertoires were obtained only post-peak T cell response. In a largely white British group with more females than males, clonal diversity was possibly underestimated. Only a handful of AZD1222 recipients were seropositive at baseline.

Regarding this clone: What it recognizes is unknown.

The CDR3 is 12 amino acids. CDR1 and CDR2 from the germline V gene are SQVTM and ANQGSEA. The ends were cut back, 2 bases at V and 0 bases at J, with 4 bases in the middle. TCRdb keeps only in-frame clones here, not all; method: immunoSEQ multiplex PCR. The data show 150,000 to 200,000 clones, just over 90% seen once. The receptor's source is an adult who received the AZD1222 COVID-19 vaccine. The rearrangement uses TRBV29-1 and TRBJ1-2; D not resolved. This sample comprised peripheral blood, obtained 28 days after the second AZD1222 dose. CDR3 region: CSVEYTNYGYTF. The CDR3, as DNA: TGCAGCGTTGAATACACTAACTATGGCTACACCTTC. Variable domain in full (rest from reference TRBV29-1 and TRBJ1-2): SAVISQKPSRDICQRGTSLTIQCQVDSQVTMMFWYRQQPGQSLTLIATANQGSEATYESGFVIDKFPISRPNLTFSTLTVSNMSPEDSSIYLCSVEYTNYGYTFGSGTRLTVV.